This entry features one T cell receptor beta chain sequence. Its antigen remains unidentified. These data belong to a study of shared clonotypes between healthy human individuals. The study, taken as a whole, reports: The study generally estimated greater richness for naive than memory subsets. Clonotypes that were shared across a handful of donors made up approximately 5.1% of naive CD4 clonotypes.

The V gene lost 1 base and the J gene lost 5 bases, with 5 bases spanning the gap. This CDR3 has 13 residues. Looked up from germline, CDR1 is SNHLY and CDR2 is FYNNEI. For each subset, genomic DNA was distributed in equal portions over several immunoSEQ plates. Per the study methods: Filtering differed because ImmunoSEQ produced junction-only sequences that carried no quality scores. Sequencing used immunoSEQ multiplex PCR; TCRdb keeps in-frame clones, though not all of them. V, J and clone size derive from that table, while D and trimming were established from the DNA sequence. This table has hundreds of thousands of clones, about 95% appearing once.

Source material: naive CD4+ T cells sorted from blood. Subset reported: CD45RA+ positively selected. This receptor was obtained from a woman aged 25 to 39 in good health. The rearrangement uses TRBV2 and TRBJ1-4; D ambiguous. The CDR3 loop is CASSEGWNEKLFF. The CDR3 bases are TGTGCCAGCAGTGAAGGGTGGAATGAAAAACTGTTTTTT.